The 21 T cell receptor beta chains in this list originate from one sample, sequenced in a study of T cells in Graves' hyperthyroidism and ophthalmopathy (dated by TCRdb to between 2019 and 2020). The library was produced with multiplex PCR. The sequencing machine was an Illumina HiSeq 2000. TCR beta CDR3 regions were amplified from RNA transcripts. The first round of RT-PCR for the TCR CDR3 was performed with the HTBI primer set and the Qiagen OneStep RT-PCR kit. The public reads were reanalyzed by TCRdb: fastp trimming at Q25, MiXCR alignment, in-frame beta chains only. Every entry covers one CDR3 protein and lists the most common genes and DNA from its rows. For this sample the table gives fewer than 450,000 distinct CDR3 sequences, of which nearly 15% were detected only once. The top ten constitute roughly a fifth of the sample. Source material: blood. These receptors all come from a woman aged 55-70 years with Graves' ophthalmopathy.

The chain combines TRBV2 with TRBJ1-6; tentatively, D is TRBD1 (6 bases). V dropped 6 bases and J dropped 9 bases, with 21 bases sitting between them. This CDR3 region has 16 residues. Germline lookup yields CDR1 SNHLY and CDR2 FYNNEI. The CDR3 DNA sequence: TGTGCCAGCAGCCCAGGTGGGGCACAGGGTGTTTCACCCCTCCACTTT. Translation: CASSPGGAQGVSPLHF.

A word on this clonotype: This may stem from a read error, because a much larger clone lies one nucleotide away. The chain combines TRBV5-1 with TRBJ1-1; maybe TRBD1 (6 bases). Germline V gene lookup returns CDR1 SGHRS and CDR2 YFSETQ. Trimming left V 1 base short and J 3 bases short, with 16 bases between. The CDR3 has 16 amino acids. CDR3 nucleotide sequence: TGCGCCAGCAGCTTGCCGGGAGGGGGTGGTCACACTGAAGCTTTCTTT. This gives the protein CASSLPGGGGHTEAFF.

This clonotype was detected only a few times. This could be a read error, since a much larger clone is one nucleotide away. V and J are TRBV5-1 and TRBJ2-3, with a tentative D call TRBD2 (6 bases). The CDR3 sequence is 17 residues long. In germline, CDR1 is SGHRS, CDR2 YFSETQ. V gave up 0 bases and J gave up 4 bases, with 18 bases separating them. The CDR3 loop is CASSLDGRTHSADTQYF. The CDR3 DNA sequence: TGCGCCAGCAGCTTGGATGGGAGGACGCATAGCGCAGATACGCAGTATTTT.

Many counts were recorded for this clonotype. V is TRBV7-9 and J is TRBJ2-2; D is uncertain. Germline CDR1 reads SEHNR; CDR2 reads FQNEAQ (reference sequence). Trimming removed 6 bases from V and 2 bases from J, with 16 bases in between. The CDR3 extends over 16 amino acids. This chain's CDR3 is CASRSGPRRNTGELFF. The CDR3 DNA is TGTGCCAGCAGGAGTGGTCCCAGGCGAAACACCGGGGAGCTGTTTTTT.

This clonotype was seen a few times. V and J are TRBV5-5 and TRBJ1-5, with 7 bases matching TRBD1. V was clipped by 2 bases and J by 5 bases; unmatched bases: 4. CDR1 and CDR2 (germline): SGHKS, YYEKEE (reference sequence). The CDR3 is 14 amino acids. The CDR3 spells CASSLDRADQPQHF. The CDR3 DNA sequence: TGTGCCAGCAGCTTAGACAGGGCCGATCAGCCCCAGCATTTT. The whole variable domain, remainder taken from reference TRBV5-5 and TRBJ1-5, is DAGVTQSPTHLIKTRGQQVTLRCSPISGHKSVSWYQQVLGQGPQFIFQYYEKEERGRGNFPDRFSARQFPNYSSELNVNALLLGDSALYLCASSLDRADQPQHFGDGTRLSIL.

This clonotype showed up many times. The CDR3 reads CAISEGRDTEAFF. The CDR3 region has the DNA TGTGCCATCAGTGAAGGAAGAGACACTGAAGCTTTCTTT. The rearrangement links TRBV10-3 to TRBJ1-1; D ambiguous. The CDR3 sequence is 13 residues long. Germline CDR1 ENHRY, CDR2 SYGVKD. V was cut by 3 bases and J by 3 bases, with 8 bases left in between.

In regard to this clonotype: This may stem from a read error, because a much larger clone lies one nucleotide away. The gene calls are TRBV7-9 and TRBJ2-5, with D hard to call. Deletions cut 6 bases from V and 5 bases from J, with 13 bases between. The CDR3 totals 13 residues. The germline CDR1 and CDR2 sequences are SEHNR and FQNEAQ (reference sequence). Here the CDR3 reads CASRRTIFETQYF. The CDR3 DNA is TGTGCCAGCAGGCGCACGATTTTCGAGACCCAGTACTTC.

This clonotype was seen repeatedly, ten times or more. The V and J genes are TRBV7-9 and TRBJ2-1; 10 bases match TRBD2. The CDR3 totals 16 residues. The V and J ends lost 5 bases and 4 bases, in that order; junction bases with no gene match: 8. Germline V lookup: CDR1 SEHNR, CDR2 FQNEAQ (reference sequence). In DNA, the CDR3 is TGTGCCAGCAGCGCGCAACTAGCGGGACTTTACAATGAGCAGTTCTTC. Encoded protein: CASSAQLAGLYNEQFF.

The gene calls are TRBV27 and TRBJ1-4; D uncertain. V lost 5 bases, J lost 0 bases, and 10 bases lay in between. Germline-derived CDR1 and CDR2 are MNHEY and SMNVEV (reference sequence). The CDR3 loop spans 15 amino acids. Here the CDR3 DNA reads TGTGCCAGCAGTGTAGATGGGGCAACTAATGAAAAACTGTTTTTT. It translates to CASSVDGATNEKLFF.

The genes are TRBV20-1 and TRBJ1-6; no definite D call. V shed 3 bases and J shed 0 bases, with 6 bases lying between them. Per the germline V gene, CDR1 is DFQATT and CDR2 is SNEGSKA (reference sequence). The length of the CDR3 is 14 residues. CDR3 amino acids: CSASRSSYNSPLHF. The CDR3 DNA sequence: TGCAGTGCTAGCCGGAGCTCCTATAATTCACCCCTCCACTTT.

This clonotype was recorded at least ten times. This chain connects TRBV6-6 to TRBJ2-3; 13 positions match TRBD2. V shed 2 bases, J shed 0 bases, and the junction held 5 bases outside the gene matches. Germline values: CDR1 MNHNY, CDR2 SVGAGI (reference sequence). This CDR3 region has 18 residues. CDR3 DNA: TGTGCCAGCAGTTACAGACTAGCGGGAGGTGTTAGCACAGATACGCAGTATTTT. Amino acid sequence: CASSYRLAGGVSTDTQYF.

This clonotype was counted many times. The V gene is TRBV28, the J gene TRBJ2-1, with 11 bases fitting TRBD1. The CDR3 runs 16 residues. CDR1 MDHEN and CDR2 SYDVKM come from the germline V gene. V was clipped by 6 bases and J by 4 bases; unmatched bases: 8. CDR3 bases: TGTGCCAGCAGCCCTAACCGGGACAGGGGGTACAATGAGCAGTTCTTC. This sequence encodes CASSPNRDRGYNEQFF.

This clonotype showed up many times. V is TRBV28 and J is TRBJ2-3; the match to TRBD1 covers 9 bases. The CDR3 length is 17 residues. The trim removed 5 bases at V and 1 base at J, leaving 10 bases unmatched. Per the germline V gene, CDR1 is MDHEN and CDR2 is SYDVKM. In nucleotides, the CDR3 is TGTGCCAGCAGTCACCAGGGACAGGGCGCGGGCACAGATACGCAGTATTTT. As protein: CASSHQGQGAGTDTQYF.

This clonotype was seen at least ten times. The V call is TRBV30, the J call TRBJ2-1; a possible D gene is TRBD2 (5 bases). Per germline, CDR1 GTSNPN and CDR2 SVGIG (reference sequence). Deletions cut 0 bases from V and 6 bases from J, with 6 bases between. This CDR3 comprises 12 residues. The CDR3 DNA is TGTGCCTGGAGTGTACGGGGCAATGAGCAGTTCTTC. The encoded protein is CAWSVRGNEQFF.

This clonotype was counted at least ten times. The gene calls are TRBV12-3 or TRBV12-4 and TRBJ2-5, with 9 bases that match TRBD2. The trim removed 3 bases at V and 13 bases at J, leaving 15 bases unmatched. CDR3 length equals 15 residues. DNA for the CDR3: TGTGCCAGCAGTTTGTATCGGGCTAGCGGGGCTTTTCTGTACTTC. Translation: CASSLYRASGAFLYF.

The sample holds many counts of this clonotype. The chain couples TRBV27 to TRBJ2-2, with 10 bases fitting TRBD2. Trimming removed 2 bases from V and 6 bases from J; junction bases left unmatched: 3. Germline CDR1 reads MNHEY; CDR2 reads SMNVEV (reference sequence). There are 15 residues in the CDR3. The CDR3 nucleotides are TGTGCCAGCAGTTTAGGGACTAGCGTTTCCGGGGAGCTGTTTTTT. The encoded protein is CASSLGTSVSGELFF.

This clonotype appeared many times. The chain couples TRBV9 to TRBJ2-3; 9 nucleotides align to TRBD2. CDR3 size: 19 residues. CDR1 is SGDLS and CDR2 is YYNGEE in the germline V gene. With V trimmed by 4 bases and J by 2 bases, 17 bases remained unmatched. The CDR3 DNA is TGTGCCAGCAGCAACGGTGATAGCGGGAGTCCCCGGTACACAGATACGCAGTATTTT. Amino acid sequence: CASSNGDSGSPRYTDTQYF. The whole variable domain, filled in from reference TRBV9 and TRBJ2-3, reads DSGVTQTPKHLITATGQRVTLRCSPRSGDLSVYWYQQSLDQGLQFLIQYYNGEERAKGNILERFSAQQFPDLHSELNLSSLELGDSALYFCASSNGDSGSPRYTDTQYFGPGTRLTVL.

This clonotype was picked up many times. The CDR3 sequence is CASSVVTGGAGGGNTEAFF. The CDR3 DNA reads as TGTGCCAGCAGCGTAGTGACGGGTGGGGCAGGCGGCGGGAACACTGAAGCTTTCTTT. The rearrangement joins TRBV9 to TRBJ1-1, with D perhaps TRBD1 (5 bases). CDR3 length equals 19 residues. Germline CDR1 reads SGDLS; CDR2 reads YYNGEE. With 0 bases removed from V and 1 base from J, the gap between germline ends came to 22 bases.

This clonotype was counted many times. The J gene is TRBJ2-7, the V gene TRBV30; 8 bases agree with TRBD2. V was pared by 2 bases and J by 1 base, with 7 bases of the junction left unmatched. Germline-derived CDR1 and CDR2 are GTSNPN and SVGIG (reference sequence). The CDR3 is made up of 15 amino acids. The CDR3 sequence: CAWSIRLARSYEQYF. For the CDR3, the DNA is TGTGCCTGGAGTATTAGACTAGCGCGTTCCTACGAGCAGTACTTC.

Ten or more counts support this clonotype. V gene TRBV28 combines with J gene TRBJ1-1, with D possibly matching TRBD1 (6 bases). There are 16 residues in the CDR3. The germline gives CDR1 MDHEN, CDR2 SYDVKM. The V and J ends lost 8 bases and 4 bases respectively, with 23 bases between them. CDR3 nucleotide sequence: TGTGCCAGCCACTCAAGAGTGGGGGGGCGAGGCACTGAAGCTTTCTTT. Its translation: CASHSRVGGRGTEAFF.

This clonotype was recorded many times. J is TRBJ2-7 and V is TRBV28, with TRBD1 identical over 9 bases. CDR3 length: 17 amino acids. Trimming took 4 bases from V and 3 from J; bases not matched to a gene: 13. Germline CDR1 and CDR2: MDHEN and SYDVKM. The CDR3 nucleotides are TGTGCCAGCAGTTCCCTCCGGGACAGGGTAGGGAACTACGAGCAGTACTTC. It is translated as CASSSLRDRVGNYEQYF. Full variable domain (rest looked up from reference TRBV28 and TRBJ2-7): DVKVTQSSRYLVKRTGEKVFLECVQDMDHENMFWYRQDPGLGLRLIYFSYDVKMKEKGDIPEGYSVSREKKERFSLILESASTNQTSMYLCASSSLRDRVGNYEQYFGPGTRLTVT.